The clone carrying this TCR beta chain was recorded at least ten times. The sample is drawn from a study of T cells in Graves' hyperthyroidism and ophthalmopathy. RNA transcripts provided the source from which TCR beta CDR3 regions were amplified. The TCR CDR3 was amplified in a first-round RT-PCR using the HTBI primer set. TCRdb ran MiXCR on the multiplex PCR reads and lists one entry per CDR3 protein. The sample holds approximately 720,000 distinct CDR3 sequences, under 20% seen once. Newly diagnosed hyperthyroidism patients aged 18 to 65 years had disease lasting under 2 months. Germline values: CDR1 KGHSH, CDR2 LQKENI. Trimming cost V 4 bases and J 1 base, with 13 bases left between them. CDR3 length equals 15 residues.

The J gene is TRBJ2-5, the V gene TRBV18; D possibly corresponds to TRBD1 (7 bases). Specimen: blood. This receptor was taken from a woman aged 50 to 60 with Graves' hyperthyroidism that later progressed to Graves' ophthalmopathy. CDR3 sequence reads: CASSLPRDSQETQYF. CDR3 DNA: TGTGCCAGCTCACTCCCGCGGGACAGCCAAGAGACCCAGTACTTC. Based on the CDR3 plus reference TRBV18 and TRBJ2-5, the full variable domain is NAGVMQNPRHLVRRRGQEARLRCSPMKGHSHVYWYRQLPEEGLKFMVYLQKENIIDESGMPKERFSAEFPKEGPSILRIQQVVRGDSAAYFCASSLPRDSQETQYFGPGTRLLVL.